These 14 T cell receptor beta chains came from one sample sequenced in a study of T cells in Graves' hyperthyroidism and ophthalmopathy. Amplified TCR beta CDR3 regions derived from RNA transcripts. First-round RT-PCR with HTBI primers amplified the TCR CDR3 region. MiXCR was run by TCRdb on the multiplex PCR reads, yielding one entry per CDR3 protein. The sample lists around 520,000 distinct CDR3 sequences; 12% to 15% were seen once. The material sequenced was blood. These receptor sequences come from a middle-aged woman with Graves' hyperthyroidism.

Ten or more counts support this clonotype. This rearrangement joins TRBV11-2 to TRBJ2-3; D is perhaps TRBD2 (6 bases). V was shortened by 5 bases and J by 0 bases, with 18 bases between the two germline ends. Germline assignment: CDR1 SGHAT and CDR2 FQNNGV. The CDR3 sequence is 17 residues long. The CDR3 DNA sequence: TGTGCCAGCAGCCTGGGGCTAGCGAGATCTAGCACAGATACGCAGTATTTT. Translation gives CASSLGLARSSTDTQYF. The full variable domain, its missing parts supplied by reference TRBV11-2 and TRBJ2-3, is EAGVAQSPRYKIIEKRQSVAFWCNPISGHATLYWYQQILGQGPKLLIQFQNNGVVDDSQLPKDRFSAERLKGVDSTLKIQPAKLEDSAVYLCASSLGLARSSTDTQYFGPGTRLTVL.

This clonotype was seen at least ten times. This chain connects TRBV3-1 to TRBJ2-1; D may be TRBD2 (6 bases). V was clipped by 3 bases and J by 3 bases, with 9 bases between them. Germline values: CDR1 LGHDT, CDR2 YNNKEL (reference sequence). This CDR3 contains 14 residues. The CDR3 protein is CASSHGGDYNEQFF. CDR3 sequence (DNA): TGTGCCAGCAGCCATGGCGGGGACTACAATGAGCAGTTCTTC.

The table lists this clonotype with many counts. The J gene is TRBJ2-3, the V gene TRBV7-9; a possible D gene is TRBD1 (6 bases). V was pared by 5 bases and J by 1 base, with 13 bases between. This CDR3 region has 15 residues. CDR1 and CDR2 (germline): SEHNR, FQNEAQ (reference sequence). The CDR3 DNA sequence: TGTGCCAGCAGCGGGCCAGGGGAAGGCACAGATACGCAGTATTTT. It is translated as CASSGPGEGTDTQYF. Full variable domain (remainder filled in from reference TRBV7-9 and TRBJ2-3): DTGVSQNPRHKITKRGQNVTFRCDPISEHNRLYWYRQTLGQGPEFLTYFQNEAQLEKSRLLSDRFSAERPKGSFSTLEIQRTEQGDSAMYLCASSGPGEGTDTQYFGPGTRLTVL.

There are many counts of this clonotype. The CDR3 sequence: CASSGGDRVQNIQYF. CDR3 sequence (DNA): TGTGCCAGCAGCGGGGGGGACAGGGTTCAAAACATTCAGTACTTC. The chain recombines TRBV5-5 with TRBJ2-4; 9 bases agree with TRBD1. The germline CDR1 and CDR2 sequences are SGHKS and YYEKEE (reference sequence). V dropped 4 bases and J dropped 5; count of bases not matched to a gene: 7. CDR3 size: 15 residues.

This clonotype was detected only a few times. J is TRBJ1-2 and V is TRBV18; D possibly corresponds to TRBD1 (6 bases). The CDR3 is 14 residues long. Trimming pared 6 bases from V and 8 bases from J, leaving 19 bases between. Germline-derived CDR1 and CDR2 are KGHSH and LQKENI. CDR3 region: CASSPSRDTSGYTF. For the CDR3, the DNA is TGTGCCAGCTCCCCGTCACGGGACACCTCCGGCTACACCTTC.

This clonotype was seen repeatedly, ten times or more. CDR3 in amino acids: CASSPYSTGHQPQHF. In nucleotides, the CDR3 is TGTGCCAGCAGTCCCTATAGTACGGGGCATCAGCCCCAGCATTTT. The chain uses TRBV28 and TRBJ1-5; a possible D gene is TRBD1 (5 bases). Germline lookup yields CDR1 MDHEN and CDR2 SYDVKM. Trimming took 5 bases from V and 5 from J, leaving 16 bases between them. This CDR3 has 15 residues.

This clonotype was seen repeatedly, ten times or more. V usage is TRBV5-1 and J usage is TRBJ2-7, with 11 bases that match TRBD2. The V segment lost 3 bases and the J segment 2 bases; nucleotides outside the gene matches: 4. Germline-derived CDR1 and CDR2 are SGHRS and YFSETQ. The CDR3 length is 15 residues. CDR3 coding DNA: TGCGCCAGCAGCTCGACTAGCGGGGTTACCTACGAGCAGTACTTC. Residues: CASSSTSGVTYEQYF.

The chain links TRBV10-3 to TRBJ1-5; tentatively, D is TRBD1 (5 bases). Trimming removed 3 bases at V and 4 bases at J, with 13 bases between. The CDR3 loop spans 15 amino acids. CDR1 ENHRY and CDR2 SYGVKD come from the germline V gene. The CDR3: CAISEHQGGNQPQHF. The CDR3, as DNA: TGTGCCATCAGTGAACACCAGGGCGGGAATCAGCCCCAGCATTTT.

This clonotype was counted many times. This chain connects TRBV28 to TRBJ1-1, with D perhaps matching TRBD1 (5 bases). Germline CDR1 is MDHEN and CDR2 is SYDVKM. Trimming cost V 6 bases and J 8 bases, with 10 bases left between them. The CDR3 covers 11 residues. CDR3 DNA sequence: TGTGCCAGCAGGGACCGGGGGGAAGCTTTCTTT. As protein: CASRDRGEAFF.

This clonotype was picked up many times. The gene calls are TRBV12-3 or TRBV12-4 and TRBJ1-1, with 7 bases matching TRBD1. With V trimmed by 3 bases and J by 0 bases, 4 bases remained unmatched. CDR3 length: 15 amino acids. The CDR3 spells CASSLDTGVNTEAFF. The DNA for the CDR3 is TGTGCCAGCAGTTTGGATACAGGGGTGAACACTGAAGCTTTCTTT.

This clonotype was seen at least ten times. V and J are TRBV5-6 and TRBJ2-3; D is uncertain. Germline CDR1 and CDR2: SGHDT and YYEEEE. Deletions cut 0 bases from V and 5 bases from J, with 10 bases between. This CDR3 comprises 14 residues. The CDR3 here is CASSLAKVGDTQYF. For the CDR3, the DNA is TGTGCCAGCAGCTTGGCCAAGGTTGGAGATACGCAGTATTTT.

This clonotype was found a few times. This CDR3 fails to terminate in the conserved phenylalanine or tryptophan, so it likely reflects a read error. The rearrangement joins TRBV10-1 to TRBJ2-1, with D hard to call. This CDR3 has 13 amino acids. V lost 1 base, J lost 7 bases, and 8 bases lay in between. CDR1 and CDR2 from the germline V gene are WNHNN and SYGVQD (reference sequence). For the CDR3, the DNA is TGCGCCAGCAGTGAGTTTCTATCGAATGAGCAGTTCCTC. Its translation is CASSEFLSNEQFL.

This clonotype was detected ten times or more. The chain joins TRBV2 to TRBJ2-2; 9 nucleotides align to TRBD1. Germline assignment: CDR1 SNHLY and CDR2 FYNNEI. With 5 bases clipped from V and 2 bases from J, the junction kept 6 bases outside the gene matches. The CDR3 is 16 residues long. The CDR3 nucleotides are TGTGCCAGCAGTACCACAGGGGGCCTAAACACCGGGGAGCTGTTTTTT. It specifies CASSTTGGLNTGELFF.

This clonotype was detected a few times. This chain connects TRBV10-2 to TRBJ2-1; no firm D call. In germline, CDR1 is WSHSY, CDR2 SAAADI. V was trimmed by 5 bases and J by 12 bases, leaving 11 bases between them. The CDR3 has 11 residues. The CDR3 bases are TGCGCCAGCAGTCAGACGTTTGGGCAGTTCTTC. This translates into CASSQTFGQFF.